This entry lists 28 T cell receptor beta chains sequenced from one sample in a study of T-cell memory formation after mild COVID-19. TCRdb processed the 5' RACE reads anew with MiXCR; each CDR3 protein has one entry. In the table there are under 550,000 distinct CDR3 sequences, roughly 17% of which are singletons. Sequencing used PBMCs or a T cell subset sorted from them (not recorded which). These TCRs come from a young man who had mild COVID-19 (a few samples of this study predate the infection). Cell type and time point are not known.

This clonotype was observed a handful of times. V is TRBV20-1 and J is TRBJ2-7; no definite D call. This CDR3 comprises 13 residues. Trimming removed 0 bases from V and 3 bases from J, with 9 bases in between. Per the germline V gene, CDR1 is DFQATT and CDR2 is SNEGSKA (reference sequence). This CDR3 reads CSARDPLHYEQYV. CDR3 bases: TGCAGTGCTAGAGACCCCCTACACTACGAGCAGTACGTC.

Turning to this clonotype: One junction end disagrees with the germline gene, perhaps due to a read error. The V and J genes are TRBV6-5 and TRBJ2-2; 8 bases are shared with TRBD1. The CDR3 spans 14 residues. Germline CDR1 and CDR2: MNHEY and SVGAGI. CDR3 sequence (DNA): TGTGCCAGCAGTTTCGACAGGGGCCACCGCGGAGCTGTTTTT. This encodes CASSFDRGHRGAVF.

Worth noting for this clonotype: At one end, the junction sequence differs from germline, possibly due to a read error. V gene TRBV5-1 combines with J gene TRBJ2-7; 8 bases line up with TRBD1. The germline CDR1 and CDR2 sequences are SGHRS and YFSETQ. This CDR3 comprises 16 residues. CDR3 region: CASSLEWGQDSHEQYF. CDR3 sequence (DNA): TGCGCCAGCAGCTTAGAGTGGGGACAGGACTCCCACGAGCAGTACTTC.

This clonotype was seen only a few times. The rearrangement links TRBV27 to TRBJ2-1; 8 positions match TRBD1. This CDR3 region has 14 residues. The V gene end was trimmed by 3 bases and the J gene end by 9 bases; junction bases not matched to a gene: 7. CDR1 MNHEY and CDR2 SMNVEV come from the germline V gene (reference sequence). The CDR3 loop reads CASSFARGQGEQFF. The CDR3 bases are TGTGCCAGCAGTTTTGCCAGGGGGCAGGGTGAGCAGTTCTTC.

This clonotype was seen a handful of times. V and J are TRBV5-1 and TRBJ1-6, with a weak D call TRBD1 (6 bases). This CDR3 comprises 17 residues. Germline CDR1 and CDR2: SGHRS and YFSETQ. The V end was cut by 4 bases, the J end by 7 bases, with 21 bases between. The CDR3 protein is CASSTSTGFSPNSPLHF. The CDR3 DNA follows: TGCGCCAGCAGCACCTCGACAGGTTTCTCCCCAAATTCACCCCTCCACTTT.

This sequence joins TRBV7-2 and TRBJ2-1; the D is unclear. Trimming pared 2 bases from V and 5 bases from J, leaving 10 bases between. Germline lookup yields CDR1 SGHTA and CDR2 FQGNSA. The CDR3 is 14 amino acids. CDR3 loop: CASSLFRPDNEQFF. CDR3 DNA sequence: TGTGCCAGCAGCTTATTTCGCCCAGACAATGAGCAGTTCTTC.

This clonotype showed up just a few times. The chain carries TRBV4-2 and TRBJ2-7; TRBD1 matches at 8 bases. This CDR3 comprises 13 residues. V shed 3 bases, J shed 5 bases, and the junction held 3 bases outside the gene matches. CDR1 is LGHNA, CDR2 YNFKEQ, per germline. The CDR3 region is CASSHLRGHEQYV. As DNA, the CDR3 is TGTGCCAGCAGCCACCTCAGGGGGCACGAGCAGTACGTC.

This clonotype appeared a few times. This chain links TRBV5-6 with TRBJ2-5, with TRBD2 matching 9 bases. The germline CDR1 and CDR2 sequences are SGHDT and YYEEEE. After removal of 7 bases from V and 5 bases from J, the junction contained 15 bases not matched to a gene. The CDR3 spans 16 residues. The CDR3 DNA follows: TGTGCCAGCTTCAGCTTAACAGCGGGGGGCCGGGAGACCCAGTACTTC. It is translated as CASFSLTAGGRETQYF. The full variable domain, with the rest looked up from reference TRBV5-6 and TRBJ2-5, is DAGVTQSPTHLIKTRGQQVTLRCSPKSGHDTVSWYQQALGQGPQFIFQYYEEEERQRGNFPDRFSGHQFPNYSSELNVNALLLGDSALYLCASFSLTAGGRETQYFGPGTRLLVL.

The gene calls are TRBV9 and TRBJ2-2, with TRBD1 matching 11 bases. The CDR3 is made up of 14 amino acids. The J segment lost 6 bases and the V segment lost 6 bases, leaving 4 bases of the junction unmatched. Germline assignment: CDR1 SGDLS and CDR2 YYNGEE. This CDR3 is CASTGTGGAGELFF. The CDR3 DNA follows: TGTGCCAGCACCGGGACAGGGGGAGCCGGGGAGCTGTTTTTT.

Only a few counts were recorded for this clonotype. This chain connects TRBV4-1 to TRBJ2-7; D tentatively reads TRBD1 or TRBD2 (5 bases each). CDR3 length: 12 residues. Germline CDR1 is MGHRA and CDR2 is YSYEKL. V was cut by 1 base and J by 5 bases, with 6 bases left in between. The DNA for the CDR3 is TGCGCCAGCAGCCAAGGAGGGGACGAGCAGTACTTC. Translating it yields CASSQGGDEQYF.

This clonotype was counted only a few times. V usage is TRBV12-3 or TRBV12-4 and J usage is TRBJ2-1; 7 bases line up with TRBD2. The CDR3 totals 15 residues. Trimming at V came to 8 bases and at J to 1 base, leaving 8 bases not matched to a gene. The CDR3 nucleotides are TGTGCCAGCTCCGGGCGAGCGGGGTCCTACAATGAGCAGTTCTTC. It yields the protein CASSGRAGSYNEQFF.

This clonotype was counted ten times or more. This rearrangement joins TRBV6-2 or TRBV6-3 to TRBJ1-6; no clear D gene. Trimming took off 2 bases at V and 7 bases at J, with 15 bases between the two ends. Germline V gene data show CDR1 as MNHEY and CDR2 as SVGEGT. This CDR3 contains 16 residues. CDR3 in amino acids: CASSYHERTENSPLHF. CDR3 coding DNA: TGTGCCAGCAGTTACCACGAACGGACTGAGAATTCACCCCTCCACTTT.

The chain uses TRBV30 and TRBJ2-7; D remains ambiguous. V was trimmed by 5 bases and J by 2 bases, leaving 7 bases between them. Germline CDR1 is GTSNPN and CDR2 is SVGIG (reference sequence). This CDR3 has 11 amino acids. CDR3 in DNA: TGTGCCTGGGAGACGGCCTACGAGCAGTACTTC. Protein product: CAWETAYEQYF.

The chain is built from TRBV20-1 and TRBJ1-6; 8 nucleotides line up with TRBD1. The CDR3 contains 13 residues. Per the germline V gene, CDR1 is DFQATT and CDR2 is SNEGSKA (reference sequence). V gave up 8 bases and J gave up 10 bases; unmatched junction bases: 10. The CDR3 sequence is CSSVGQGNSPLHF. DNA of the CDR3: TGCAGTTCCGTTGGACAGGGAAACTCACCCCTCCACTTT.

The chain carries TRBV6-2 or TRBV6-3 and TRBJ2-5; 8 bases align to TRBD1. V shed 4 bases, J shed 5 bases, and the junction held 9 bases outside the gene matches. Germline V gene data show CDR1 as MNHEY and CDR2 as SVGEGT. The CDR3 runs 15 residues. This CDR3 reads CASSSDRGVGETQYF. CDR3 coding DNA: TGTGCCAGCAGTTCCGACAGGGGAGTAGGGGAGACCCAGTACTTC.

This clonotype has just a few counts. The chain recombines TRBV18 with TRBJ2-3; D remains unclear. V shed 4 bases and J shed 2 bases, with 7 bases lying between them. CDR3 length: 13 residues. Per the germline V gene, CDR1 is KGHSH and CDR2 is LQKENI. CDR3 in DNA: TGTGCCAGCTCACGCGACATCACAGATACGCAGTATTTT. This encodes CASSRDITDTQYF.

This clonotype was counted only a few times. The chain has TRBV2 and TRBJ1-5; D unresolved. Germline V gene sequence: CDR1 SNHLY, CDR2 FYNNEI. The CDR3 loop spans 13 amino acids. V was shortened by 7 bases and J by 5 bases, with 12 bases between the two germline ends. The CDR3 loop reads CASTLETDQPQHF. Written as DNA, the CDR3 is TGTGCCAGCACCCTTGAAACGGATCAGCCCCAGCATTTT.

This clonotype was observed a few times. The V call is TRBV19, the J call TRBJ2-2, with TRBD2 matching 8 bases. CDR1 is LNHDA and CDR2 is SQIVND in the germline V gene (reference sequence). Trimming removed 6 bases from V and 3 bases from J; junction bases left unmatched: 6. This CDR3 has 15 amino acids. The CDR3 DNA sequence: TGTGCCAGTAGGTCGGGGGGGCCCGACACCGGGGAGCTGTTTTTT. Protein: CASRSGGPDTGELFF.

The V call is TRBV7-2, the J call TRBJ1-5; unclear D gene. V lost 1 base, J lost 7 bases, and 14 bases lay in between. Germline V gene sequence: CDR1 SGHTA, CDR2 FQGNSA. CDR3 length equals 15 residues. CDR3 nucleotide sequence: TGTGCCAGCAGCTTAGGGGTGAGGGAACGACAGCCCCAGCATTTT. This translates into CASSLGVRERQPQHF. The whole variable domain, remainder taken from reference TRBV7-2 and TRBJ1-5, is GAGVSQSPSNKVTEKGKDVELRCDPISGHTALYWYRQSLGQGLEFLIYFQGNSAPDKSGLPSDRFSAERTGGSVSTLTIQRTQQEDSAVYLCASSLGVRERQPQHFGDGTRLSIL.

This rearrangement joins TRBV6-5 to TRBJ1-1, with a tentative D call TRBD1 (5 bases). This CDR3 contains 19 residues. V gave up 8 bases and J gave up 6 bases, with 34 bases separating them. Germline V gives CDR1 MNHEY, CDR2 SVGAGI. CDR3: CASQRSILDMVNIGAEAFF. The DNA of the CDR3 is TGTGCCAGCCAAAGATCAATCTTGGACATGGTGAATATAGGGGCTGAAGCTTTCTTT.

This chain connects TRBV20-1 to TRBJ2-1; TRBD2 matches 12 bases. Germline CDR1 and CDR2: DFQATT and SNEGSKA (reference sequence). Trimming took 1 base from V and 3 from J; bases not matched to a gene: 10. This CDR3 has 18 residues. Here the CDR3 DNA reads TGCAGTGCTAGAGGAAATCGGACTAGCGGGGCAAACTACAATGAGCAGTTCTTC. As protein: CSARGNRTSGANYNEQFF.

This clonotype has a handful of counts. The J gene is TRBJ2-7, the V gene TRBV6-1; D gene ambiguous. Between the trimmed V and J ends, which lost 0 bases and 7 bases, there was a span of 13 bases. The CDR3 has 14 residues. Germline CDR1 reads MNHNS; CDR2 reads SASEGT. The CDR3, as DNA: TGTGCCAGCAGTGAAGCGGCCTACCAGAATGAGCAGTACGTC. As protein: CASSEAAYQNEQYV.

Only a few counts were recorded for this clonotype. CDR3 in amino acids: CASSHGGGDGYTF. The CDR3 bases are TGTGCCAGCAGCCACGGAGGGGGAGATGGCTACACCTTC. This chain connects TRBV7-3 to TRBJ1-2; possibly TRBD1 for D (6 bases). Germline V gene lookup returns CDR1 SGHTA and CDR2 FQGTGA. The V and J ends lost 5 bases and 6 bases respectively, with 13 bases between them. The CDR3 totals 13 residues. Full variable domain (rest looked up from reference TRBV7-3 and TRBJ1-2): GAGVSQTPSNKVTEKGKYVELRCDPISGHTALYWYRQSLGQGPEFLIYFQGTGAADDSGLPNDRFFAVRPEGSVSTLKIQRTERGDSAVYLCASSHGGGDGYTFGSGTRLTVV.

This chain connects TRBV10-3 to TRBJ1-2, with 8 bases lining up with TRBD1. Germline CDR1 reads ENHRY; CDR2 reads SYGVKD. This CDR3 is 13 amino acids long. With 6 bases clipped from V and 2 bases from J, the junction kept 2 bases outside the gene matches. Here the CDR3 DNA reads TGTGCCATCAGAGGACAGGGAAACTATGGCTACACCTTC. Amino acid sequence: CAIRGQGNYGYTF.

This clonotype has only a few counts. The chain is built from TRBV7-6 and TRBJ2-7; 7 bases are shared with TRBD1. Germline V gene data show CDR1 as SGHVS and CDR2 as FNYEAQ. The V gene end was trimmed by 5 bases and the J gene end by 2 bases; junction bases not matched to a gene: 6. The CDR3 length is 14 residues. The CDR3 region has the DNA TGTGCCAGCAGCATCTCCGGGACAGCCTACGAGCAGTACTTC. As protein: CASSISGTAYEQYF.

This clonotype showed up just a few times. The chain has TRBV20-1 and TRBJ2-1; 7 nucleotides match TRBD1. Germline loops: CDR1 DFQATT, CDR2 SNEGSKA (reference sequence). V lost 5 bases to trimming and J lost 10 bases; unmatched junction nucleotides: 2. This CDR3 comprises 10 residues. The CDR3 spells CSADRDEQFF. In DNA, the CDR3 is TGCAGTGCTGACAGGGACGAGCAGTTCTTC.

The chain combines TRBV7-9 with TRBJ2-7; the match to TRBD1 covers 7 bases. Germline values: CDR1 SEHNR, CDR2 FQNEAQ (reference sequence). The V segment lost 5 bases and the J segment 4 bases; nucleotides outside the gene matches: 14. The CDR3 has 16 amino acids. The CDR3 loop reads CASSTGTDTAVYEQYV. DNA of the CDR3: TGTGCCAGCAGCACCGGGACAGATACTGCAGTTTACGAGCAGTACGTC.

The chain uses TRBV6-5 and TRBJ2-3; no clear D gene. With 3 bases removed from V and 3 bases from J, the gap between germline ends came to 13 bases. CDR1 and CDR2 (germline): MNHEY, SVGAGI. The CDR3 length is 15 residues. Here the CDR3 DNA reads TGTGCCAGCAGTTATCTAGGGTCTGGGACAGATACGCAGTATTTT. Protein product: CASSYLGSGTDTQYF.